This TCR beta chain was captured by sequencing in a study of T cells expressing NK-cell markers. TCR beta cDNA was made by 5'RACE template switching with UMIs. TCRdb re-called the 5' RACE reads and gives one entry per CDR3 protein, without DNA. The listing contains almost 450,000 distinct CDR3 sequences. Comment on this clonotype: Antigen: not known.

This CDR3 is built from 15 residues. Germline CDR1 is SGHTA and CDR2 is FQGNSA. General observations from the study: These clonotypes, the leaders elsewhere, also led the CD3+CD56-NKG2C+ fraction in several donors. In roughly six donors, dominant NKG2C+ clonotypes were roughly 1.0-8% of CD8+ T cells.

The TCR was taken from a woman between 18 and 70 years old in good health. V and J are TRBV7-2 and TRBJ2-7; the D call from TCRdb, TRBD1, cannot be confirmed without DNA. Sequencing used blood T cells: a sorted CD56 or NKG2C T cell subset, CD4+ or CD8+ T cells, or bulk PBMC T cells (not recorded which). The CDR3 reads CASSPKGGGDYEQYF. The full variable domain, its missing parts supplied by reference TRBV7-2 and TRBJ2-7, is GAGVSQSPSNKVTEKGKDVELRCDPISGHTALYWYRQSLGQGLEFLIYFQGNSAPDKSGLPSDRFSAERTGGSVSTLTIQRTQQEDSAVYLCASSPKGGGDYEQYFGPGTRLTVT.